This TCR beta chain was captured in a study of cytomegalovirus exposure and HLA in healthy donors. When sampled, the donors appeared nominally healthy, though they likely had unrecorded immune exposures. In the PCR, 60 Vbeta and 13 Jbeta primers were used. Authors' processing steps: Around 80 million unique TCR beta chains, about 10 million of them shared, were counted by a later analysis. Assay: immunoSEQ multiplex PCR; the TCRdb copy retains only in-frame clones and omits some. That table gives V, J and clone size, and the DNA gave D and trimming. This table has more than 100,000 clones, around 73% appearing once. The germline V gene encodes CDR1 MNHEY and CDR2 SVGAGI. The V and J ends lost 6 bases and 3 bases respectively, with 9 bases between them. The CDR3 totals 13 residues.

The sequence was obtained from a middle-aged woman in good health and CMV-seropositive. The sequencing sample was made of PBMCs. The chain uses TRBV6-5 and TRBJ2-1, with a tentative D call TRBD2 (6 bases). DNA of the CDR3: TGTGCCAGCAGCCGAGCGGGCTACAATGAGCAGTTCTTC. This codes for CASSRAGYNEQFF.